This T cell receptor beta chain was retrieved from a study of blood T cell repertoires in COVID-19 (TCRdb year 2020). For context, the study as a whole: Samples from collaborators originated in the United States, Italy and Spain and spanned both the acute and convalescent phases of COVID-19. The material from the prospective study consisted of cDNA or gDNA derived from T cells, B-cell-depleted T cells, or PBMCs. Subjects who had been exposed to COVID-19, were actively infected with it, or had recovered from it provided the deeply sampled blood TCRbeta repertoires that made up the dataset. A freely available public database, intended as a resource for researchers studying the immune response to SARS-CoV-2, is where the repertoires were released. The samples were drawn from two sources: the first 160 participants of the ongoing ImmuneRACE study, and 1,254 subjects contributed by 6 global collaborators. The sample metadata nearly always contained a de-identified subject ID, COVID-19 status, age in years and sex. Where available, HLA class I and class II types were obtained from metadata supplied by the sample provider rather than from assay-based typing. Summary of the overall study and its limitations: The quantity of clinical and demographic metadata differed by source and by participant and was supplied without curation.

Whole blood was collected in K2EDTA tubes by collaborating institutions according to the institutions' own protocols. For TCRbeta analysis, collaborator samples were shipped as frozen whole blood, as isolated PBMCs, or as DNA extracted from either sample type. A remark on this clone: No cognate antigen has been identified for it. Base quality data are lacking; no much larger clone is found one base away.

The CDR3 starts with the cysteine, ends with the phenylalanine, and has 15 residues. CDR3 DNA is the only sequence kept; it has 45 bases, read in frame from the first base. Ends trimmed: V by 1 base, J by 3 bases; bases unmatched to a gene: 5. The CDR1 and CDR2 encoded by the germline V gene (reference sequence) are SEHNR and FQNEAQ. TCRbeta CDR3 regions were amplified from genomic DNA by means of the immunoSEQ Assay, a bias-controlled multiplex PCR. Under the source paper's analysis protocol: Within the assay, amplification of reference gene primers was used to estimate how many nucleated cells each sample contained. To quantify the absolute abundance of each unique TCRbeta CDR3 rearrangement, sequence reads were collapsed and filtered. For each sample, productive Simpson clonality was calculated as the square root of Simpson's diversity index across productive rearrangements. Here the immuneACCESS table is served through TCRdb, limited to in-frame sequences with V and J called. Missing clones are a known gap in these copies; in checked studies unresolved V genes cover under half, and the rest lacks a known reason. The D gene and trimming were derived from the DNA, and the V and J assignments and clone size from that table. The sample table shows roughly 190,000 clones, and under 90% are seen once. Roughly an eighth of the sample goes to the ten largest clones.

The chain joins TRBV7-9 to TRBJ1-1; TRBD1 aligns with 7 central bases. The material sequenced was peripheral blood. The sequence derives from a man aged 25-40 years with active or convalescent COVID-19. The CDR3 region: CASSLGDRVYTEAFF. The bases are TGTGCCAGCAGCTTAGGAGACAGGGTTTACACTGAAGCTTTCTTT.